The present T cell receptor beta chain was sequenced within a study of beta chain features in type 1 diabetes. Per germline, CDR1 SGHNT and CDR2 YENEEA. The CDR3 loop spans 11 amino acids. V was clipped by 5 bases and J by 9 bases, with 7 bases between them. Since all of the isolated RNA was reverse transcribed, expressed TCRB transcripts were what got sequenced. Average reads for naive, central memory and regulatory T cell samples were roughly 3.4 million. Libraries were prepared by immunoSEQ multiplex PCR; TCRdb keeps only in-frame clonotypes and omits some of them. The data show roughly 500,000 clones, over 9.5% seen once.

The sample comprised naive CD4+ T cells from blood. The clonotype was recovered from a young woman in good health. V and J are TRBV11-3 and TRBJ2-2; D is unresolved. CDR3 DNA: TGTGCCAGCAGCGACGGCCGGGAGCTGTTTTTT. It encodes CASSDGRELFF.